A single sample gave rise to the 30 T cell receptor beta chains below, sequenced in a study of naive and memory T cell subsets. General study results and limits: Especially in CD8 cells, naive repertoires contained a few larger clonotypes, possibly CD45RA-re-expressing memory cells.

The beta constant-region primer was an equimolar mix of two oligonucleotides covering TRBC1 and TRBC2. Nested alpha and beta constant-region primers with the SP2 primer drove four PCR rounds on ligated cDNA. TCRdb passed the UMI-ligation and nested PCR reads through MiXCR, listing each CDR3 protein once. The table lists about 140,000 distinct CDR3 sequences, about 20% of them singletons. The antigens of these receptors remain unknown. The sequencing sample was made of naive CD8+ T cells from blood. These receptors all come from a human donor in good health.

Only a few counts were recorded for this clonotype. This rearrangement joins TRBV19 to TRBJ2-1, with D possibly matching TRBD1 (6 bases). V was clipped by 5 bases and J by 3 bases, with 14 bases between them. This CDR3 is 15 amino acids long. CDR1 is LNHDA, CDR2 SQIVND, per germline (reference sequence). CDR3 residues: CASSPADRIYNEQFF. CDR3 nucleotides: TGTGCCAGTAGTCCAGCAGACAGGATCTACAATGAGCAGTTCTTC.

In this sample, this clonotype turned up a few times. This chain links TRBV5-1 with TRBJ2-3; D may be TRBD1 (6 bases). Germline lookup yields CDR1 SGHRS and CDR2 YFSETQ. Between the trimmed V and J ends, which lost 3 bases and 4 bases, there was a span of 21 bases. The CDR3 is 17 amino acids. The CDR3 reads CASSSGPGEGIADTQYF. The CDR3 DNA is TGCGCCAGCAGCTCGGGGCCAGGGGAAGGAATAGCAGATACGCAGTATTTT. The full variable domain, completed using reference TRBV5-1 and TRBJ2-3, is KAGVTQTPRYLIKTRGQQVTLSCSPISGHRSVSWYQQTPGQGLQFLFEYFSETQRNKGNFPGRFSGRQFSNSRSEMNVSTLELGDSALYLCASSSGPGEGIADTQYFGPGTRLTVL.

The rearrangement joins TRBV20-1 to TRBJ2-7; weak D call: TRBD1 (5 bases). Looked up from germline, CDR1 is DFQATT and CDR2 is SNEGSKA (reference sequence). The CDR3 covers 15 residues. V lost 0 bases, J lost 0 bases, and 12 bases lay in between. CDR3 amino acids: CSARDLQGSSYEQYF. The CDR3 region has the DNA TGCAGTGCTAGAGATCTCCAGGGCAGCTCCTACGAGCAGTACTTC.

CDR3 sequence: CASSSTGPPVVENEQFF. CDR3 DNA sequence: TGTGCCAGCAGTTCGACCGGGCCCCCGGTGGTAGAAAATGAGCAGTTCTTC. V gene TRBV28 combines with J gene TRBJ2-1; D uncertain. The germline V gene has CDR1 MDHEN and CDR2 SYDVKM. Trimming removed 4 bases at V and 7 bases at J, with 23 bases between. This CDR3 comprises 17 residues.

This clonotype was recorded a few times. The CDR3 coding sequence is TGTGCCAGCAGCTTAAAAGCGATGACTAGCTCCGGGGAGCTGTTTTTT. It translates to CASSLKAMTSSGELFF. The rearrangement links TRBV7-3 to TRBJ2-2; 7 bases align to TRBD2. The CDR3 has 16 residues. The germline V gene encodes CDR1 SGHTA and CDR2 FQGTGA. With V trimmed by 1 base and J by 6 bases, 8 bases remained unmatched.

This clonotype has only a few counts. The chain has TRBV4-1 and TRBJ2-3; 8 positions agree with TRBD2. Germline CDR1 is MGHRA and CDR2 is YSYEKL. J lost 5 bases, V lost 3 bases, and 10 bases had no gene match. This CDR3 contains 16 residues. CDR3 protein: CASSHLAGKEGDTQYF. The CDR3 DNA sequence: TGCGCCAGCAGCCATTTAGCGGGAAAGGAGGGAGATACGCAGTATTTT.

This clonotype was picked up a small number of times. This chain links TRBV7-8 with TRBJ1-5; D gene ambiguous. Looked up from germline, CDR1 is SGHVS and CDR2 is FQNEAQ. This CDR3 spans 16 amino acids. Trimming took off 1 base at V and 5 bases at J, with 15 bases between the two ends. The CDR3 nucleotides read TGTGCCAGCAGCTTAGATCTAGCCGTAGGATATCAGCCCCAGCATTTT. It is translated as CASSLDLAVGYQPQHF.

Many counts were recorded for this clonotype. At one end, the junction sequence differs from germline, possibly due to a read error. Written as DNA, the CDR3 is TGCGCCAGCAGCTTCCAAGAGACCCAGTACTTC. Translation gives CASSFQETQYF. This chain links TRBV13 with TRBJ2-5, with D unresolved. This CDR3 region has 11 residues. Germline-derived CDR1 and CDR2 are PRHDT and FYEKMQ (reference sequence).

V and J are TRBV29-1 and TRBJ2-7; TRBD1 might be the D (5 bases). Looked up from germline, CDR1 is SQVTM and CDR2 is ANQGSEA. The CDR3 length is 13 residues. V was trimmed by 4 bases and J by 0 bases, leaving 10 bases between them. The CDR3 protein is CSVGGPYSYEQYF. CDR3 coding DNA: TGCAGCGTTGGGGGCCCCTACTCCTACGAGCAGTACTTC.

This clonotype was counted between two and nine times. This chain joins TRBV27 and TRBJ1-5; 8 bases align to TRBD1. The CDR3 spans 15 residues. The V and J ends lost 5 bases and 4 bases, in that order; junction bases with no gene match: 7. From germline, CDR1 is MNHEY and CDR2 SMNVEV (reference sequence). This chain's CDR3 is CASSPRQGWNQPQHF. The DNA for the CDR3 is TGTGCCAGCAGTCCGCGACAGGGGTGGAATCAGCCCCAGCATTTT.

This clonotype turned up a few times. V usage is TRBV29-1 and J usage is TRBJ2-2; weak D call: TRBD1 (5 bases). The germline CDR1 and CDR2 sequences are SQVTM and ANQGSEA. With 3 bases removed from V and 8 bases from J, the gap between germline ends came to 10 bases. There are 12 residues in the CDR3. CDR3 sequence reads: CSVDRAVGELFF. CDR3 DNA: TGCAGCGTTGACAGGGCCGTGGGGGAGCTGTTTTTT.

The rearrangement uses TRBV28 and TRBJ2-5; 11 bases are a match to TRBD1. CDR1 is MDHEN, CDR2 SYDVKM, per germline. Trimming cost V 2 bases and J 2 bases; bases outside gene matches: 10. The CDR3 consists of 18 residues. CDR3 coding DNA: TGTGCCAGCAGTTTAGGACCCCCGGGGACAGGGGGTCAAGAGACCCAGTACTTC. Its translation: CASSLGPPGTGGQETQYF.

This clonotype was picked up a small number of times. The V call is TRBV29-1, the J call TRBJ2-1; 11 bases map to TRBD2. CDR3 length equals 15 residues. Germline loops: CDR1 SQVTM, CDR2 ANQGSEA. After removal of 4 bases from V and 3 bases from J, the junction contained 5 bases not matched to a gene. In nucleotides, the CDR3 is TGCAGCGTTGTGGTACTAGCGGGAGACTACAATGAGCAGTTCTTC. Protein product: CSVVVLAGDYNEQFF.

This chain uses TRBV3-1 with TRBJ2-1; TRBD2 agrees at 12 bases. The germline V gene encodes CDR1 LGHDT and CDR2 YNNKEL (reference sequence). The J segment lost 7 bases and the V segment lost 3 bases, leaving 19 bases of the junction unmatched. CDR3 length: 20 residues. DNA for the CDR3: TGTGCCAGCAGCCAGGAACAGGGCAGGCTAGCGGGAGGGCCGGGGAATGAGCAGTTCTTC. It encodes CASSQEQGRLAGGPGNEQFF.

The sample holds a few counts of this clonotype. The V and J genes are TRBV20-1 and TRBJ1-2, with D possibly matching TRBD1 (5 bases). The germline gives CDR1 DFQATT, CDR2 SNEGSKA (reference sequence). This CDR3 is 13 amino acids long. The V and J ends lost 0 bases and 2 bases respectively, with 7 bases between them. For the CDR3, the DNA is TGCAGTGCTAGAGACGGGACCAACTATGGCTACACCTTC. Residues: CSARDGTNYGYTF.

V gene TRBV9 combines with J gene TRBJ2-1; D is undetermined. Trimming removed 5 bases from V and 9 bases from J, with 15 bases in between. The germline gives CDR1 SGDLS, CDR2 YYNGEE. CDR3 length: 13 residues. The CDR3 DNA reads as TGTGCCAGCAGGGCAACTCTAGTAACTGAGCAGTTCTTC. This encodes CASRATLVTEQFF.

This clonotype has more than one count but fewer than ten. The V call is TRBV28, the J call TRBJ2-5; 10 bases align to TRBD2. Germline V gene sequence: CDR1 MDHEN, CDR2 SYDVKM. This CDR3 has 16 amino acids. J was trimmed by 3 bases and V by 7 bases; bases with no gene match: 11. The chain's CDR3 is CASNNAGLADKETQYF. The CDR3 nucleotides are TGTGCCAGCAACAATGCCGGACTAGCGGATAAAGAGACCCAGTACTTC.

The chain joins TRBV6-6 to TRBJ1-1, with unresolved D. The germline V gene has CDR1 MNHNY and CDR2 SVGAGI (reference sequence). V was pared by 4 bases and J by 4 bases, with 10 bases between. This CDR3 region has 13 residues. The CDR3 region is CASSFGLGTEAFF. In DNA form, the CDR3 reads TGTGCCAGCAGTTTCGGGCTGGGCACTGAAGCTTTCTTT.

This clonotype was counted only a few times. This chain connects TRBV6-2 or TRBV6-3 to TRBJ2-7; no firm D call. The V gene lost 2 bases and the J gene lost 3 bases, with 8 bases spanning the gap. Germline CDR1 and CDR2: MNHEY and SVGEGT. CDR3 size: 13 residues. Here the CDR3 DNA reads TGTGCCAGCAGTTACACAGAGTACTACGAGCAGTACTTC. Residues: CASSYTEYYEQYF.

V and J are TRBV9 and TRBJ2-3; tentatively, D is TRBD1 (5 bases). Per germline, CDR1 SGDLS and CDR2 YYNGEE. The V end was cut by 0 bases, the J end by 1 base, with 9 bases between. This CDR3 comprises 15 residues. CDR3 loop: CASSVAGLGTDTQYF. CDR3 coding DNA: TGTGCCAGCAGCGTAGCAGGGCTAGGCACAGATACGCAGTATTTT.

This clonotype has at least ten counts. In DNA form, the CDR3 reads TGTGCCAGCAGTTACTCGAGGGTAACCAACACAGATACGCAGTATTTT. Translating it yields CASSYSRVTNTDTQYF. The gene calls are TRBV6-5 and TRBJ2-3; perhaps TRBD2 as D (5 bases). The length of the CDR3 is 16 residues. Per the germline V gene, CDR1 is MNHEY and CDR2 is SVGAGI. The V gene lost 0 bases and the J gene lost 2 bases, with 12 bases spanning the gap.

The V and J genes are TRBV2 and TRBJ1-1; a possible D gene is TRBD1 (6 bases). This CDR3 is built from 13 residues. Germline assignment: CDR1 SNHLY and CDR2 FYNNEI. Between the trimmed V and J ends, which lost 9 bases and 0 bases, there was a span of 11 bases. Here the CDR3 reads CASRDNLNTEAFF. The CDR3 region has the DNA TGTGCCAGTCGGGACAATCTGAACACTGAAGCTTTCTTT.

This chain uses TRBV27 with TRBJ2-1, with TRBD2 matching 10 bases. The CDR3 loop spans 15 amino acids. Germline-derived CDR1 and CDR2 are MNHEY and SMNVEV (reference sequence). The J segment lost 7 bases and the V segment lost 3 bases, leaving 6 bases of the junction unmatched. DNA for the CDR3: TGTGCCAGCAGTTTGGCTAGCGGGAGCCTAAATGAGCAGTTCTTC. It translates to CASSLASGSLNEQFF.

This clonotype was counted only a few times. The CDR3 spells CASSGFAGTGEDEQYF. CDR3 nucleotide sequence: TGTGCCAGCAGTGGGTTCGCCGGGACAGGGGAGGACGAGCAGTACTTC. V and J are TRBV2 and TRBJ2-7, with 10 bases fitting TRBD1. The CDR3 covers 16 residues. Trimming cost V 4 bases and J 5 bases; bases outside gene matches: 11. CDR1 SNHLY and CDR2 FYNNEI come from the germline V gene.

The V gene is TRBV4-1, the J gene TRBJ2-7, with D possibly being TRBD2 (5 bases). The V gene's germline CDR1 is MGHRA and CDR2 YSYEKL. V was shortened by 0 bases and J by 3 bases, with 15 bases between the two germline ends. There are 16 residues in the CDR3. In nucleotides, the CDR3 is TGCGCCAGCAGCCAAGAACCCGGACTCACGGGCTACGAGCAGTACTTC. As protein: CASSQEPGLTGYEQYF.

The sample holds a few counts of this clonotype. The J gene is TRBJ2-5, the V gene TRBV7-7, with D tentatively TRBD1 (5 bases). V lost 5 bases and J lost 5, with 15 bases in between. The CDR3 is 14 amino acids. Germline values: CDR1 SSHAT, CDR2 FNYEAQ (reference sequence). The CDR3 reads CASSPERGDETQYF. The DNA for the CDR3 is TGTGCCAGCAGCCCGGAAAGGGGTGATGAGACCCAGTACTTC.

The chain is built from TRBV27 and TRBJ1-1; the D gene is possibly TRBD1 (5 bases). The CDR3 has 12 amino acids. V gave up 4 bases and J gave up 8 bases, with 11 bases separating them. The germline V gene encodes CDR1 MNHEY and CDR2 SMNVEV (reference sequence). The CDR3: CASSSQGGEAFF. CDR3 nucleotides: TGTGCCAGCAGTTCGCAGGGAGGGGAAGCTTTCTTT.

This CDR3 reads CASSVGAGQEQYF. In DNA form, the CDR3 reads TGTGCCAGCAGCGTAGGCGCAGGTCAAGAGCAGTACTTC. The chain employs TRBV9 and TRBJ2-7; D is unclear. Trimming removed 0 bases from V and 7 bases from J, with 11 bases in between. Germline V gene lookup returns CDR1 SGDLS and CDR2 YYNGEE. There are 13 residues in the CDR3.

The rearrangement uses TRBV19 and TRBJ2-7; TRBD1 matches 7 bases. Germline trimming cut 6 bases from V and 5 bases from J; bases unmatched to any gene: 7. This CDR3 has 13 amino acids. Germline CDR1 is LNHDA and CDR2 is SQIVND (reference sequence). DNA for the CDR3: TGTGCCAGTAGCGAACAGGGGATCCACGAGCAGTACTTC. Translated: CASSEQGIHEQYF.

In this sample, this clonotype turned up a few times. V and J are TRBV28 and TRBJ1-3; TRBD1 aligns across 8 bases. V lost 6 bases to trimming and J lost 6 bases; unmatched junction nucleotides: 25. The CDR3 is made up of 20 amino acids. Germline CDR1 and CDR2: MDHEN and SYDVKM. The CDR3 DNA reads as TGTGCCAGCAGCCCTCTACTATGGACAGGGACATGGATAGAAGAAAACACCATATATTTT. It codes for CASSPLLWTGTWIEENTIYF.